What follows are 10 T cell receptor beta chains derived from one specimen sequenced in a study of monozygotic twins with inflammatory bowel disease. TCRdb re-called the 5' RACE reads and shows each CDR3 protein once, DNA omitted. The table lists 400,000 or so distinct CDR3 sequences. Sequencing was done on a sample of blood. The receptors here all came from a human donor with ulcerative colitis or Crohn's disease, or a healthy co-twin of an affected twin (not recorded which).

The CDR3 loop reads CASLLRENTEAFF. The rearrangement uses TRBV28 and TRBJ1-1. Germline CDR1 is MDHEN and CDR2 is SYDVKM. CDR3 size: 13 residues.

The chain combines TRBV19 with TRBJ1-1; TCRdb lists TRBD1, though no DNA is available to test this call. Germline CDR1 LNHDA, CDR2 SQIVND (reference sequence). The CDR3 is 14 amino acids. The CDR3 loop is CASSNDRTNTEAFF. Using reference TRBV19 and TRBJ1-1 for the parts outside the CDR3, the full variable domain is DGGITQSPKYLFRKEGQNVTLSCEQNLNHDAMYWYRQDPGQGLRLIYYSQIVNDFQKGDIAEGYSVSREKKESFPLTVTSAQKNPTAFYLCASSNDRTNTEAFFGQGTRLTVV.

J is TRBJ2-3 and V is TRBV5-5; no DNA is available, so the TRBD2 call from TCRdb remains unchecked. The germline CDR1 and CDR2 sequences are SGHKS and YYEKEE (reference sequence). CDR3 length: 17 residues. CDR3 region: CASSLGLAGGPGDTQYF. Full variable domain (rest looked up from reference TRBV5-5 and TRBJ2-3): DAGVTQSPTHLIKTRGQQVTLRCSPISGHKSVSWYQQVLGQGPQFIFQYYEKEERGRGNFPDRFSARQFPNYSSELNVNALLLGDSALYLCASSLGLAGGPGDTQYFGPGTRLTVL.

This chain uses TRBV18 with TRBJ1-4. From germline, CDR1 is KGHSH and CDR2 LQKENI. The CDR3 is 15 residues long. CDR3 region: CASSPPVGFNEKLFF.

V usage is TRBV4-2 and J usage is TRBJ1-2; TCRdb's D gene call, TRBD1, goes unchecked for lack of DNA. The CDR3 is 15 residues long. Per the germline V gene, CDR1 is LGHNA and CDR2 is YNFKEQ. The CDR3 protein is CASSPRQESNYGYTF.

The rearrangement uses TRBV6-2 or TRBV6-3 and TRBJ2-1; absent DNA, TCRdb's TRBD2 call cannot be checked. Germline V gene sequence: CDR1 MNHEY, CDR2 SVGEGT. The CDR3 runs 14 residues. CDR3 protein: CASEEGSKRNEQFF.

The chain employs TRBV6-5 and TRBJ1-2; with no DNA, the TCRdb D assignment of TRBD1 cannot be verified. Per the germline V gene, CDR1 is MNHEY and CDR2 is SVGAGI. The CDR3 runs to 13 residues. The CDR3 here is CASRDRSTYGYTF.

The rearrangement links TRBV24-1 to TRBJ1-5; the D call from TCRdb, TRBD1, cannot be confirmed without DNA. This CDR3 is 15 amino acids long. Germline CDR1 is KGHDR and CDR2 is SFDVKD. CDR3 sequence: CATSDSDREGQPQHF.

The rearrangement joins TRBV7-8 to TRBJ2-7; no DNA is available, so the TRBD1 call from TCRdb remains unchecked. Germline CDR1 SGHVS, CDR2 FQNEAQ. This CDR3 region has 15 residues. The CDR3: CASSLQGGSSYEQYF.

The chain has TRBV20-1 and TRBJ2-2; there is no DNA to check the TCRdb D call of TRBD1. The CDR3 sequence is 18 residues long. Germline V lookup: CDR1 DFQATT, CDR2 SNEGSKA (reference sequence). The CDR3 here is CSARDLLGQGRNTGELFF.